These T cell receptor beta chains were read from a single sample in a study of blood T cell repertoires in COVID-19. Generated by immunoSEQ multiplex PCR, the TCRdb table keeps only in-frame clones and is missing some. The top ten clones hold about 6% of a sample with roughly 220,000 clones, approximately 84% of them seen once. The sequenced sample was peripheral blood. The receptors stem from an elderly man with acute or convalescent COVID-19. Both conserved end residues are part of each CDR3. The D gene is left open where the match is weak. Clone size is not always given. Where it is, it says once, few, many or a class for expanded clones.

j_call d_call v_call clone_size cdr3_length cdr3_aa cdr3_nt
TRBJ1-1 TRBD1 TRBV29-1 . 15 CSVKGQGARNTEAFF TGCAGCGTTAAAGGACAGGGGGCTCGTAACACTGAAGCTTTCTTT
TRBJ2-4 TRBD1 TRBV11-2 . 17 CASSIPRDRSLKNIQYF TGTGCCAGCAGCATACCCCGGGACAGGAGCCTGAAAAACATTCAGTACTTC
TRBJ2-1 . TRBV10-3 . 16 CAIKTTGTSSYNEQFF TGTGCCATCAAGACTACAGGGACGAGCTCCTACAATGAGCAGTTCTTC
TRBJ2-3 TRBD2 TRBV19 . 17 CASSILASGRPADTQYF TGTGCCAGTAGTATTTTGGCTAGCGGGAGACCTGCAGATACGCAGTATTTT
TRBJ1-1 . TRBV12-5 . 12 CASGRVITEAFF TGTGCTAGTGGTCGGGTGATTACTGAAGCTTTCTTT
TRBJ1-5 TRBD1 TRBV30 once 13 CAWSVQGFQPQHF TGTGCCTGGAGCGTACAGGGGTTTCAGCCCCAGCATTTT
TRBJ2-3 . TRBV6-5 . 16 CASSSGRWSSTDTQYF TGTGCCAGCAGTTCGGGTCGGTGGTCTAGCACAGATACGCAGTATTTT
TRBJ2-7 . TRBV7-9 . 14 CASNPDRLSYEQYF TGTGCCAGCAACCCAGACAGGCTATCCTACGAGCAGTACTTC
TRBJ1-2 . TRBV27 . 16 CASTLTGRDGLYGYTF TGTGCCAGCACCCTTACCGGGAGAGACGGACTCTATGGCTACACCTTC
TRBJ2-3 . TRBV10-1 . 12 CASSVAESTQYF TGCGCCAGCAGTGTAGCGGAGAGTACCCAGTATTTT
TRBJ2-7 TRBD2 TRBV11-2 . 17 CASSLVPGLAGVYEQYF TGTGCCAGCAGCTTAGTTCCGGGACTAGCGGGAGTCTACGAGCAGTACTTC
TRBJ1-2 TRBD1 TRBV29-1 . 12 CSGVTGNYGYTF TGCAGCGGGGTGACAGGGAACTATGGCTACACCTTC
TRBJ2-5 TRBD1 TRBV9 . 15 CASSASDRVAETQYF TGTGCCAGCAGCGCCTCGGACAGGGTCGCGGAGACCCAGTACTTC
TRBJ1-5 TRBD1 TRBV19 . 14 CASRGDRGHQPQHF TGTGCCAGTAGGGGGGACAGGGGTCATCAGCCCCAGCATTTT
TRBJ2-3 TRBD2 TRBV18 . 16 CASSPGLAGGGDTQYF TGTGCCAGCTCACCGGGACTAGCGGGAGGCGGGGATACGCAGTATTTT
TRBJ2-4 . TRBV7-2 . 16 CASSSQGSLAKNIQYF TGTGCCAGCAGTTCACAGGGAAGTCTAGCCAAAAACATTCAGTACTTC
TRBJ2-7 TRBD2 TRBV6-1 . 15 CASSEPTSGPYEQYF TGTGCCAGCAGTGAACCGACTAGCGGTCCCTACGAGCAGTACTTC
TRBJ2-7 TRBD2 TRBV7-8 . 16 CASSYPQRGGGYEQYF TGTGCCAGCAGCTACCCGCAGCGGGGGGGAGGCTACGAGCAGTACTTC
TRBJ1-4 TRBD1 TRBV28 few 18 CASSFSLGTGRSNEKLFF TGTGCCAGCAGTTTTTCTCTCGGGACAGGGCGATCCAATGAAAAACTGTTTTTT
TRBJ2-1 . TRBV7-9 . 11 CASSLGDEQFF TGTGCCAGCAGCTTAGGAGATGAGCAGTTCTTC
TRBJ1-6 TRBD1 TRBV7-9 . 13 CASSGQGGSPLHF TGTGCCAGCTCCGGACAGGGAGGTTCACCCCTCCACTTT
TRBJ1-1 . TRBV7-9 . 14 CASNPWGQGTEAFF TGTGCCAGCAACCCCTGGGGGCAGGGCACTGAAGCTTTCTTT
TRBJ2-3 TRBD1 TRBV29-1 . 13 CSVQGQGTDTQYF TGCAGCGTTCAAGGACAGGGCACAGATACGCAGTATTTT
TRBJ1-2 TRBD1 TRBV7-9 . 18 CASSLALRGGQGISGYTF TGTGCCAGCAGCTTAGCGCTCCGGGGAGGACAGGGTATCTCTGGCTACACCTTC
TRBJ2-2 TRBD1 TRBV30 once 16 CAWSFPRGQAPRELFF TGTGCCTGGAGTTTTCCACGGGGACAGGCACCGAGGGAGCTGTTTTTT
TRBJ2-3 TRBD1 TRBV18 . 14 CASSRQGSTDTQYF TGTGCCAGCTCGCGACAGGGGAGCACAGATACGCAGTATTTT
TRBJ2-5 . TRBV10-3 . 15 CAIRKGVNGGETQYF TGTGCCATCAGGAAAGGGGTAAACGGGGGAGAGACCCAGTACTTC
TRBJ1-1 . TRBV21-1 . 14 CASSKVTQCRGAFF TGTGCCAGCAGCAAAGTGACTCAGTGTCGAGGAGCTTTCTTT
TRBJ2-2 TRBD1 TRBV3-1/TRBV3-2 . 15 CASSSRDRGTGELFF TGTGCCAGCAGTTCAAGGGACAGGGGTACCGGGGAGCTGTTTTTT
TRBJ2-2 TRBD1 TRBV27 . 17 CASSALVGTGNTGELFF TGTGCCAGCAGTGCTCTAGTGGGGACAGGGAACACCGGGGAGCTGTTTTTT
TRBJ2-7 TRBD2 TRBV10-3 few 17 CAISEPGVGTKSYEQYF TGTGCCATCAGTGAGCCCGGGGTCGGGACTAAGTCCTACGAGCAGTACTTC
TRBJ1-5 . TRBV18 . 15 CASSRKQGTNQPQHF TGTGCCAGCTCACGCAAGCAGGGAACCAATCAGCCCCAGCATTTT
TRBJ2-2 . TRBV9 . 16 CASSVLSSARTGELFF TGTGCCAGCAGCGTCCTCTCTAGTGCCCGAACCGGGGAGCTGTTTTTT
TRBJ1-2 . TRBV11-2 once 15 CASSSSLQGHYGYTF TGTGCCAGCAGCTCCTCCCTACAGGGACACTATGGCTACACCTTC
TRBJ1-3 . TRBV15 . 15 CATSRGSGGRNTIYF TGTGCCACCAGCAGGGGTTCGGGGGGTAGAAACACCATATATTTT
TRBJ2-7 TRBD1 TRBV6-5 . 14 CASTKGQGSYEQYF TGTGCCAGCACCAAAGGACAGGGTTCCTACGAGCAGTACTTC
TRBJ2-6 . TRBV19 . 18 CASSRGSGDSSGANVLTF TGTGCCAGTAGTCGGGGCTCGGGGGATAGCTCTGGGGCCAACGTCCTGACTTTC
TRBJ1-2 . TRBV7-9 . 16 CASSPDPWQGNYGYTF TGTGCCAGCAGCCCCGACCCCTGGCAGGGGAACTATGGCTACACCTTC
TRBJ2-5 . TRBV7-2 . 14 CASSSDLSQETQYF TGTGCCAGCAGCTCAGACTTAAGCCAAGAGACCCAGTACTTC
TRBJ2-4 TRBD1 TRBV6-5 . 14 CASSVRGRLNIQYF TGTGCCAGCAGCGTAAGGGGGCGCTTAAACATTCAGTACTTC
TRBJ1-2 TRBD1 TRBV24-1 . 13 CATSEDRDYGYTF TGTGCCACCAGTGAGGACAGGGACTATGGCTACACCTTC
TRBJ1-5 . TRBV2 once 13 CASSKGGDQPQHF TGTGCCAGCAGCAAAGGGGGGGATCAGCCCCAGCATTTT
TRBJ1-6 . TRBV4-2 once 16 CASSQDKGQGNSPLHF TGTGCCAGCAGCCAAGATAAAGGGCAGGGGAATTCACCCCTCCACTTT
TRBJ2-2 . TRBV3-1/TRBV3-2 . 15 CASSHWTVQSGELFF TGTGCCAGCAGCCATTGGACAGTCCAGTCCGGGGAGCTGTTTTTT
TRBJ2-1 TRBD2 TRBV11-1 few 16 CARPLPPSGAYNEQFF TGTGCCAGGCCCCTCCCCCCTAGCGGGGCCTACAATGAGCAGTTCTTC
TRBJ2-3 TRBD2 TRBV7-8 . 21 CASSFMYRPIPTSGSTDTQYF TGTGCCAGCAGCTTCATGTACAGGCCCATACCCACTAGCGGGAGCACAGATACGCAGTATTTT
TRBJ2-1 TRBD2 TRBV7-2 . 12 CASSGGGAEQFF TGTGCCAGCAGCGGGGGAGGGGCTGAGCAGTTCTTC
TRBJ2-3 . TRBV7-3 . 14 CASSLNYARDTQYF TGTGCCAGCAGCTTAAATTACGCGAGAGATACGCAGTATTTT
TRBJ2-1 . TRBV11-3 once 15 CASSPGQFGFGEQFF TGTGCCAGCAGCCCCGGACAGTTCGGATTCGGTGAGCAGTTCTTC
TRBJ1-5 TRBD1 TRBV29-1 . 14 CSVLQGNSNQPQHF TGCAGCGTTTTACAGGGGAATAGCAATCAGCCCCAGCATTTT
TRBJ2-4 . TRBV11-2 . 15 CASSPRDGAKNIQYF TGTGCCAGCAGCCCCAGGGATGGGGCCAAAAACATTCAGTACTTC
TRBJ1-2 . TRBV11-2 . 15 CASSLESRANYGYTF TGTGCCAGCAGCTTAGAGTCGAGAGCTAACTATGGCTACACCTTC
TRBJ1-1 TRBD1 TRBV19 . 17 CASSLRTGGARVAEAFF TGTGCCAGTAGTTTACGGACAGGGGGCGCGAGAGTTGCTGAAGCTTTCTTT